These 22 T cell receptor beta chains share one sample of origin, sequenced in a study of CD4 T cells in relation to SARS-CoV-2 and coronaviruses. Assay: immunoSEQ multiplex PCR; the TCRdb copy retains only in-frame clones and omits some. The sample yields approximately 70,000 clones, more than 80% seen once. Unexposed donor CD4+ T cells date from 2011-2018, before the COVID-19 pandemic. Sequencing used naive CD4+ T cells from PBMCs. As for subset: naive CD4+ T cells isolated by negative enrichment. The origin of the receptors is a human donor in good health.

This rearrangement joins TRBV10-3 to TRBJ1-3; D ambiguous. Germline V gene sequence: CDR1 ENHRY, CDR2 SYGVKD. V shed 0 bases and J shed 0 bases, with 6 bases lying between them. The CDR3 totals 15 residues. CDR3 DNA: TGTGCCATCAGTGAGTCGCCAAACTCTGGAAACACCATATATTTT. It is translated as CAISESPNSGNTIYF.

The chain joins TRBV19 to TRBJ1-5; D is perhaps TRBD1 (6 bases). CDR3 length: 15 residues. CDR1 LNHDA and CDR2 SQIVND come from the germline V gene (reference sequence). With 4 bases removed from V and 0 bases from J, the gap between germline ends came to 10 bases. CDR3 in amino acids: CASSTGAYSNQPQHF. In DNA, the CDR3 is TGTGCCAGTAGTACAGGGGCTTATAGCAATCAGCCCCAGCATTTT.

The chain is built from TRBV18 and TRBJ2-7, with a weak D call TRBD2 (6 bases). The CDR3 covers 13 residues. Per germline, CDR1 KGHSH and CDR2 LQKENI. With 3 bases removed from V and 4 bases from J, the gap between germline ends came to 10 bases. The CDR3 loop is CASSPELAYEQYF. The CDR3 DNA is TGTGCCAGCTCACCCGAGCTAGCGTACGAGCAGTACTTC.

The chain joins TRBV7-2 to TRBJ2-1, with a tentative D call TRBD2 (6 bases). V was pared by 5 bases and J by 9 bases, with 14 bases between. This CDR3 spans 13 amino acids. Germline V CDR1 and CDR2: SGHTA, FQGNSA. For the CDR3, the DNA is TGTGCCAGCAGCGAATCGGGGGACGGTGAGCAGTTCTTC. Encoded protein: CASSESGDGEQFF.

The chain combines TRBV14 with TRBJ2-1, with TRBD2 matching over 8 bases. This CDR3 is built from 15 residues. Germline-derived CDR1 and CDR2 are SGHDN and FVKESK. V lost 4 bases, J lost 10 bases, and 12 bases stayed unmatched. The CDR3 coding sequence is TGTGCCAGCAGCCGAGAGCGGGAGAGGATTGGGGAGCAGTTCTTC. Protein product: CASSRERERIGEQFF.

The chain is built from TRBV5-4 and TRBJ2-7; TRBD2 is a possible D gene (6 bases). V gave up 5 bases and J gave up 2 bases, with 20 bases separating them. The CDR3 extends over 16 amino acids. Germline values: CDR1 SGHNT, CDR2 YYREEE (reference sequence). CDR3 region: CASSPGPAGRAYEQYF. Written as DNA, the CDR3 is TGTGCCAGCAGTCCGGGCCCGGCGGGAAGGGCCTACGAGCAGTACTTC. The complete variable domain, with remaining parts taken from reference TRBV5-4 and TRBJ2-7, reads ETGVTQSPTHLIKTRGQQVTLRCSSQSGHNTVSWYQQALGQGPQFIFQYYREEENGRGNFPPRFSGLQFPNYSSELNVNALELDDSALYLCASSPGPAGRAYEQYFGPGTRLTVT.

This chain joins TRBV15 and TRBJ2-2, with 7 bases fitting TRBD1. This CDR3 is built from 14 residues. V gave up 6 bases and J gave up 4 bases; unmatched junction bases: 5. Germline V CDR1 and CDR2: LNHNV, YYDKDF (reference sequence). This CDR3 is CATRPDRVTGELFF. Here the CDR3 DNA reads TGTGCCACCAGGCCCGACAGGGTCACCGGGGAGCTGTTTTTT.

The rearrangement joins TRBV3-1 (or the pseudogene TRBV3-2) to TRBJ2-6; D gene unclear. With 0 bases removed from V and 0 bases from J, the gap between germline ends came to 3 bases. The CDR3 runs 15 residues. Germline loops: CDR1 LGHDT, CDR2 YNNKEL (reference sequence). CDR3 in amino acids: CASSQDTSGANVLTF. The CDR3, as DNA: TGTGCCAGCAGCCAAGACACCTCTGGGGCCAACGTCCTGACTTTC.

In DNA, the CDR3 is TGTGCCAGTAGTATAGATCTCGGGGATAGCTCCTACAATGAGCAGTTCTTC. Protein product: CASSIDLGDSSYNEQFF. V usage is TRBV19 and J usage is TRBJ2-1, with TRBD2 as a possible D gene (5 bases). Trimming removed 0 bases at V and 0 bases at J, with 12 bases between. Germline loops: CDR1 LNHDA, CDR2 SQIVND (reference sequence). The CDR3 consists of 17 residues.

This chain links TRBV7-9 with TRBJ2-2; 9 nucleotides agree with TRBD1. The CDR3 totals 17 residues. Germline lookup yields CDR1 SEHNR and CDR2 FQNEAQ (reference sequence). J gave up 4 bases and V 4 bases, and 10 bases lay outside the gene matches. CDR3 region: CASSSFHGTGFTGELFF. CDR3 DNA sequence: TGTGCCAGCAGCTCCTTTCACGGGACAGGGTTCACCGGGGAGCTGTTTTTT.

V gene TRBV5-1 combines with J gene TRBJ2-7; D not certain. Germline CDR1 is SGHRS and CDR2 is YFSETQ. The CDR3 runs 12 residues. V was pared by 0 bases and J by 7 bases, with 8 bases between. The CDR3 DNA is TGCGCCAGCAGCTTGGAAACAGCAGAGCAGTACTTC. This codes for CASSLETAEQYF.

This chain joins TRBV5-1 and TRBJ2-2; D not resolved. Trimming stripped 8 bases from V and 7 bases from J, with 15 bases between. Germline CDR1 and CDR2: SGHRS and YFSETQ. The CDR3 runs 13 residues. The CDR3 sequence: CASSTDPGGELFF. CDR3 nucleotides: TGCGCCAGTTCGACCGATCCGGGCGGGGAGCTGTTTTTT. Full variable domain (missing parts from reference TRBV5-1 and TRBJ2-2): KAGVTQTPRYLIKTRGQQVTLSCSPISGHRSVSWYQQTPGQGLQFLFEYFSETQRNKGNFPGRFSGRQFSNSRSEMNVSTLELGDSALYLCASSTDPGGELFFGEGSRLTVL.

The chain links TRBV10-3 to TRBJ1-2, with D uncertain. This CDR3 is built from 14 residues. V was shortened by 0 bases and J by 8 bases, with 13 bases between the two germline ends. CDR1 and CDR2 from the germline V gene are ENHRY and SYGVKD. CDR3 nucleotides: TGTGCCATCAGTGAGTCTGGGGATAGGCGGGGCTACACCTTC. Translating it yields CAISESGDRRGYTF.

This clone was observed a single time. The CDR3 sequence: CASSLRASESYNEQFF. In nucleotides, the CDR3 is TGTGCCAGCAGCTTACGCGCTAGCGAATCCTACAATGAGCAGTTCTTC. The chain combines TRBV7-9 with TRBJ2-1, with D maybe TRBD2 (6 bases). Trimming pared 2 bases from V and 1 base from J, leaving 12 bases between. This CDR3 contains 16 residues. Looked up from germline, CDR1 is SEHNR and CDR2 is FQNEAQ (reference sequence). The full variable domain, in which reference TRBV7-9 and TRBJ2-1 provide the parts outside the CDR3, is DTGVSQNPRHKITKRGQNVTFRCDPISEHNRLYWYRQTLGQGPEFLTYFQNEAQLEKSRLLSDRFSAERPKGSFSTLEIQRTEQGDSAMYLCASSLRASESYNEQFFGPGTRLTVL.

The V gene is TRBV7-9, the J gene TRBJ2-1; tentative D call: TRBD2 (5 bases). The CDR3 totals 14 residues. Germline V gives CDR1 SEHNR, CDR2 FQNEAQ (reference sequence). Trimming cost V 7 bases and J 1 base, with 11 bases left between them. Written as DNA, the CDR3 is TGTGCCAGCACGTACGGGGTGTCCTACAATGAGCAGTTCTTC. This sequence encodes CASTYGVSYNEQFF.

This chain uses TRBV19 with TRBJ1-4, with 9 bases that match TRBD1. The V gene end was trimmed by 4 bases and the J gene end by 8 bases; junction bases not matched to a gene: 8. Per the germline V gene, CDR1 is LNHDA and CDR2 is SQIVND (reference sequence). The CDR3 spans 15 residues. CDR3 nucleotide sequence: TGTGCCAGTAGTAAGGGGGACAGGGTCAACGAAAAACTGTTTTTT. This translates into CASSKGDRVNEKLFF.

The chain joins TRBV30 to TRBJ1-5; no firm D call. V was shortened by 7 bases and J by 7 bases, with 17 bases between the two germline ends. CDR1 is GTSNPN, CDR2 SVGIG, per germline (reference sequence). The CDR3 sequence is 13 residues long. The CDR3, as DNA: TGTGCCTTATCGGTGGAGGGAGGGCAGCCCCAGCATTTT. This translates into CALSVEGGQPQHF. Full variable domain (outside the CDR3, taken from reference TRBV30 and TRBJ1-5): SQTIHQWPATLVQPVGSPLSLECTVEGTSNPNLYWYRQAAGRGLQLLFYSVGIGQISSEVPQNLSASRPQDRQFILSSKKLLLSDSGFYLCALSVEGGQPQHFGDGTRLSIL.

V and J are TRBV6-2 or TRBV6-3 and TRBJ2-7, with D possibly TRBD2 on 5 matching bases. V dropped 6 bases and J dropped 7 bases, with 10 bases sitting between them. Per germline, CDR1 MNHEY and CDR2 SVGEGT. CDR3 length equals 11 residues. The CDR3 nucleotides read TGTGCCAGCAGCCTAGGGAGAGAGCAGTACTTC. Its translation: CASSLGREQYF.

The V call is TRBV4-1, the J call TRBJ2-5, with TRBD2 matching 11 bases. CDR1 and CDR2 from the germline V gene are MGHRA and YSYEKL. V was pared by 4 bases and J by 3 bases, with 10 bases of the junction left unmatched. This CDR3 region has 17 residues. The CDR3 DNA is TGCGCCAGCAGCCCTACTAGCGGGGGCCGAGGCGAAGAGACCCAGTACTTC. This gives the protein CASSPTSGGRGEETQYF.

The rearrangement uses TRBV29-1 and TRBJ2-2; D unclear. V was trimmed by 4 bases and J by 0 bases, leaving 6 bases between them. Germline lookup yields CDR1 SQVTM and CDR2 ANQGSEA. The CDR3 runs to 13 residues. The CDR3 spells CSVVEANTGELFF. The DNA of the CDR3 is TGCAGCGTTGTAGAAGCGAACACCGGGGAGCTGTTTTTT.

The J gene is TRBJ2-7, the V gene TRBV19; 9 nucleotides align to TRBD1. V shed 5 bases, J shed 1 base, and the junction held 6 bases outside the gene matches. The CDR3 consists of 15 residues. Germline CDR1 and CDR2: LNHDA and SQIVND (reference sequence). The CDR3 DNA is TGTGCCAGTAGTTTCCGGGACAGGGCTTCCTACGAGCAGTACTTC. Protein sequence: CASSFRDRASYEQYF.

The gene calls are TRBV2 and TRBJ2-5; the D gene could be TRBD1 or TRBD2 (5 bases each). The V end lost 4 bases, the J end lost 0 bases, and 12 bases lay between the germline ends. The CDR3 is 15 residues long. The germline V gene encodes CDR1 SNHLY and CDR2 FYNNEI. The CDR3 DNA reads TGTGCCAGCAGTGTTCACAGGAGGTACCAAGAGACCCAGTACTTC. Translating gives CASSVHRRYQETQYF.